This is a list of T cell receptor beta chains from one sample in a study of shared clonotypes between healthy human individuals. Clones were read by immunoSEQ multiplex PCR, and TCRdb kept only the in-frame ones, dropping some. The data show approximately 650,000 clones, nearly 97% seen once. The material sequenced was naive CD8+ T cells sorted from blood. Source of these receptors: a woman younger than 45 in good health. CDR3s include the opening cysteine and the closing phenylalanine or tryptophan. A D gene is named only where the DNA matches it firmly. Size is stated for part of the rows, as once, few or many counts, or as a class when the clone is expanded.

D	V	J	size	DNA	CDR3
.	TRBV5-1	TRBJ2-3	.	TGCGCCAGCAGCCACCGACAGGACACCACAGATACGCAGTATTTT	CASSHRQDTTDTQYF
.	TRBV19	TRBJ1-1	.	TGTGCCAGTAGTATATCAGGGGTCTTAAATGCTTTCTTT	CASSISGVLNAFF
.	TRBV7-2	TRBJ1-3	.	TGTGCCAGCAGCTTAATGGGGGGAGGAAACACCATATATTTT	CASSLMGGGNTIYF
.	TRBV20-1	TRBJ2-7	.	TGCAGTGCTATGGGGAGCTACGAGCAGTACTTC	CSAMGSYEQYF
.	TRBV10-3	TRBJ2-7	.	TGTGCCACTTCATGGGGAGACTACGAGCAGTACTTC	CATSWGDYEQYF
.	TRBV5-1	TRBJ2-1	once	TGCGCCAGCAGCTTGCCAGTGAGCTCCTACAATGAGCAGTTCTTC	CASSLPVSSYNEQFF
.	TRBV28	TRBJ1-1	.	TGTGCCAGCAGTTTGGGGGCAGACACTGAAGCTTTCTTT	CASSLGADTEAFF
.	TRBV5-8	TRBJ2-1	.	TGTGCCAGCAGCTTACACATTAGTGGCGATGAGCAGTTCTTC	CASSLHISGDEQFF
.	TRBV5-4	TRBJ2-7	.	TGTGCCAGCAGCTTTTCGGGAGTTCCGTGGGAGCAGTACTTC	CASSFSGVPWEQYF
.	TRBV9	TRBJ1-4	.	TGTGCCAGCAACGTAGAAGGGAGAGGCGAAAAACTGTTTTTT	CASNVEGRGEKLFF
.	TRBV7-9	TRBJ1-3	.	TGTGCCAGCAGCTGGCAGGGTTACGGAAACACCATATATTTT	CASSWQGYGNTIYF
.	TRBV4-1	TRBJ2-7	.	TGCGCCAGCAGCCCCACATTGGGCTACGAGCAGTACTTC	CASSPTLGYEQYF
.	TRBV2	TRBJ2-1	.	TGTGCCAGCAGTCCCCCAAACAATGAGCAGTTCTTC	CASSPPNNEQFF
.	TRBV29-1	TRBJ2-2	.	TGCAGCGTTGAACGGGCGAACACCGGGGAGCTGTTTTTT	CSVERANTGELFF
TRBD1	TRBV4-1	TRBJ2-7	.	TGCGCCAGCAGCCCTAACAGGGGATTCCACGAGCAGTACTTC	CASSPNRGFHEQYF
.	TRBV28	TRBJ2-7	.	TGTGCCAGCAGTCCAGGGGCAGGCCCTGACGAGCAGTACTTC	CASSPGAGPDEQYF
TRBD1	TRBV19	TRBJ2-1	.	TGTGCCAGTAGTATACTACAGGGGGCCTACAATGAGCAGTTCTTC	CASSILQGAYNEQFF
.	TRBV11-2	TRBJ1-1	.	TGTGCCAGCAGCTGGACTGTTGACACTGAAGCTTTCTTT	CASSWTVDTEAFF
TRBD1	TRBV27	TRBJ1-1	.	TGTGCCAGCAGTTTAGGGCCAGGGGGCGGATTGGCTGAAGCTTTCTTT	CASSLGPGGGLAEAFF
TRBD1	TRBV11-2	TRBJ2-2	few	TGTGCCAGCAGCTTACTAGGGTATACAGGGGTCAGCGGGGAGCTGTTTTTT	CASSLLGYTGVSGELFF
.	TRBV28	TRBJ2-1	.	TGTGCCAGCAGTCTAGTTAGCGAATTGAGCTCCTACAATGAGCAGTTCTTC	CASSLVSELSSYNEQFF
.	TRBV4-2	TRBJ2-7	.	TGTGCCAGCAGCGCATCAGGATTCTCCTACGAGCAGTACTTC	CASSASGFSYEQYF
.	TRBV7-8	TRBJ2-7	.	TGTGCCAGCAGCTCGGGTGGACAGCCCGAGGAGTACTTC	CASSSGGQPEEYF
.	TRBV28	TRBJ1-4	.	TGTGCCAGCAGCTTCCGGACTGGGGATGAAAAACTGTTTTTT	CASSFRTGDEKLFF
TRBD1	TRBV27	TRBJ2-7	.	TGTGCCAGCAGTTTCACCGGGACAGGGACCTACGAGCAGTACTTC	CASSFTGTGTYEQYF
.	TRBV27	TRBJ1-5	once	TGTGCCAGCAAGGGACGCCCAGATAGCAATCAGCCCCAGCATTTT	CASKGRPDSNQPQHF
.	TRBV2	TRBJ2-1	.	TGTGCCAGCAGTGAGGGGACCCTCGGGTACAATGAGCAGTTCTTC	CASSEGTLGYNEQFF
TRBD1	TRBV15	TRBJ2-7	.	TGTGCCACCAGCCCGGACAGGGGGAATTGGGAGCAGTACTTC	CATSPDRGNWEQYF
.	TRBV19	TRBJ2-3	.	TGTGCCAGTAGTATAGAACCCGGGACATCAGCGCAGTATTTT	CASSIEPGTSAQYF
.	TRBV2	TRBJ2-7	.	TGTGCCAGCAGTGACTCCCCCGGGACTGAATCCTACGAGCAGTACTTC	CASSDSPGTESYEQYF
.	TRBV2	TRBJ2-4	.	TGTGCCAGCCTGCAGTCGTTGGTAGCCAAAAACATTCAGTACTTC	CASLQSLVAKNIQYF